The next 9 T cell receptor beta chains were all read from a single sample in a study of shared clonotypes between healthy human individuals. The repertoire was sequenced with immunoSEQ multiplex PCR; TCRdb's copy has only in-frame clones and lacks some. The table shows some 1.5 million clones, with roughly 95% occurring only once. Sequenced input: naive CD4+ T cells sorted from blood. Subset indicated: CD45RA+ positively selected. Receptor source: a man aged 30 to 45 in good health.

The chain joins TRBV11-2 to TRBJ1-3, with D perhaps matching TRBD1 (6 bases). With 4 bases removed from V and 2 bases from J, the gap between germline ends came to 15 bases. Germline V lookup: CDR1 SGHAT, CDR2 FQNNGV. This CDR3 has 16 residues. CDR3 nucleotides: TGTGCCAGCAGCTCTGGCCTGAGGGGGGCTGGAAACACCATATATTTT. Encoded protein: CASSSGLRGAGNTIYF.

Written as DNA, the CDR3 is TGTGCCAGCAGCCCCGGGGGTCGGGACTCCGAGCAGTACTTC. It translates to CASSPGGRDSEQYF. This sequence joins TRBV5-4 and TRBJ2-7, with D perhaps TRBD2 (6 bases). The germline V gene has CDR1 SGHNT and CDR2 YYREEE (reference sequence). The CDR3 runs to 14 residues. V lost 4 bases to trimming and J lost 6 bases, with 17 bases between them.

The chain employs TRBV5-1 and TRBJ2-2; the D gene is possibly TRBD2 (6 bases). The V end was cut by 0 bases, the J end by 4 bases, with 10 bases between. The CDR3 covers 15 residues. Germline CDR1 reads SGHRS; CDR2 reads YFSETQ. The CDR3, as DNA: TGCGCCAGCAGCTTGGAGCTAGCGTTCACCGGGGAGCTGTTTTTT. Protein sequence: CASSLELAFTGELFF.

This sequence joins TRBV7-9 and TRBJ2-2; possible D gene TRBD2, 6 bases. Between the trimmed V and J ends, which lost 3 bases and 1 base, there was a span of 12 bases. This CDR3 has 16 residues. Germline lookup yields CDR1 SEHNR and CDR2 FQNEAQ (reference sequence). In DNA form, the CDR3 reads TGTGCCAGCAGCTTTCCTATGGGACTGAACACCGGGGAGCTGTTTTTT. Encoded protein: CASSFPMGLNTGELFF.

The chain has TRBV28 and TRBJ2-7, with 13 bases that match TRBD2. CDR1 and CDR2 from the germline V gene are MDHEN and SYDVKM. With 7 bases clipped from V and 5 bases from J, the junction kept 8 bases outside the gene matches. The CDR3 spans 15 residues. The CDR3, as DNA: TGTGCCAGCACCCAACTAGCGGGAGGGCTAAACGAGCAGTACTTC. Its protein product is CASTQLAGGLNEQYF.

The V call is TRBV6-1, the J call TRBJ1-5; unclear D gene. Germline values: CDR1 MNHNS, CDR2 SASEGT. V was shortened by 4 bases and J by 3 bases, with 10 bases between the two germline ends. This CDR3 spans 14 amino acids. CDR3 coding DNA: TGTGCCAGCAGTGTAGGGAACTACAATCAGCCCCAGCATTTT. As protein: CASSVGNYNQPQHF.

The chain recombines TRBV27 with TRBJ2-7, with a tentative D call TRBD2 (6 bases). The CDR3 spans 18 residues. Germline assignment: CDR1 MNHEY and CDR2 SMNVEV (reference sequence). V lost 0 bases and J 1 base, leaving 19 bases between the germline ends. The CDR3 reads CASSLSRPRDSASYEQYF. CDR3 sequence (DNA): TGTGCCAGCAGTTTATCGAGGCCCCGGGACTCAGCTTCCTACGAGCAGTACTTC.

The V gene is TRBV2, the J gene TRBJ2-7; tentative D call: TRBD1 (6 bases). Germline CDR1 reads SNHLY; CDR2 reads FYNNEI. V was cut by 1 base and J by 3 bases, with 19 bases left in between. This CDR3 has 17 amino acids. The CDR3: CASSEVGIQGGLYEQYF. In nucleotides, the CDR3 is TGTGCCAGCAGTGAAGTGGGGATACAGGGCGGCCTCTACGAGCAGTACTTC.

This chain joins TRBV28 and TRBJ1-5; 10 positions match TRBD1. This CDR3 contains 16 residues. V was pared by 2 bases and J by 5 bases, with 6 bases of the junction left unmatched. The germline gives CDR1 MDHEN, CDR2 SYDVKM. The CDR3 bases are TGTGCCAGCAGTTTAGGGGACAGGGGCGGCCATCAGCCCCAGCATTTT. The encoded protein is CASSLGDRGGHQPQHF.